The next 22 T cell receptor beta chains were all read from a single sample in a study of control samples from healthy donors and cancer patients. Assay: immunoSEQ multiplex PCR; the TCRdb copy retains only in-frame clones and omits some. The table lists 150,000 to 200,000 clones, approximately 92% of them singletons. Sample: blood. These TCRs come from a woman in her thirties or forties in good health.

This chain links TRBV27 with TRBJ1-5; D is uncertain. Germline V gives CDR1 MNHEY, CDR2 SMNVEV (reference sequence). The CDR3 runs to 15 residues. Trimming took off 8 bases at V and 6 bases at J, with 20 bases between the two ends. The CDR3: CASAYGSGITQPQHF. The CDR3 DNA reads TGTGCCAGCGCCTACGGTTCGGGGATTACTCAGCCCCAGCATTTT.

The V call is TRBV9, the J call TRBJ1-5; D gene unclear. CDR3 length: 12 amino acids. CDR1 SGDLS and CDR2 YYNGEE come from the germline V gene. Between the trimmed V and J ends, which lost 7 bases and 6 bases, there was a span of 11 bases. Written as DNA, the CDR3 is TGTGCCAGCCGGTATTTTGGTCAGCCCCAGCATTTT. Protein product: CASRYFGQPQHF.

The chain employs TRBV11-2 and TRBJ2-7, with 7 nucleotides matching TRBD1. The CDR3 contains 14 residues. V was pared by 5 bases and J by 2 bases, with 6 bases of the junction left unmatched. Germline loops: CDR1 SGHAT, CDR2 FQNNGV. The CDR3 protein is CASSDRVLTYEQYF. CDR3 nucleotide sequence: TGTGCCAGCAGCGACAGGGTCCTTACCTACGAGCAGTACTTC.

The chain has TRBV4-2 and TRBJ2-5; weak D call: TRBD2 (5 bases). CDR3 length: 14 residues. Trimming took off 0 bases at V and 3 bases at J, with 8 bases between the two ends. Per the germline V gene, CDR1 is LGHNA and CDR2 is YNFKEQ. This CDR3 reads CASSQDWEKETQYF. The CDR3 DNA reads TGTGCCAGCAGCCAAGATTGGGAGAAAGAGACCCAGTACTTC.

This sequence joins TRBV7-9 and TRBJ1-2; tentative D call: TRBD1 (6 bases). Trimming pared 1 base from V and 4 bases from J, leaving 16 bases between. Germline V gene lookup returns CDR1 SEHNR and CDR2 FQNEAQ (reference sequence). The CDR3 consists of 16 residues. The CDR3 region has the DNA TGTGCCAGCAGCTTAGGTAAAGCAGGGGAAAGCTATGGCTACACCTTC. Amino acid sequence: CASSLGKAGESYGYTF. The whole variable domain, filled in from reference TRBV7-9 and TRBJ1-2, reads DTGVSQNPRHKITKRGQNVTFRCDPISEHNRLYWYRQTLGQGPEFLTYFQNEAQLEKSRLLSDRFSAERPKGSFSTLEIQRTEQGDSAMYLCASSLGKAGESYGYTFGSGTRLTVV.

The J gene is TRBJ2-7, the V gene TRBV5-6; no clear D. Trimming removed 2 bases at V and 7 bases at J, with 13 bases between. CDR1 and CDR2 (germline): SGHDT, YYEEEE. The CDR3 covers 13 residues. CDR3 coding DNA: TGTGCCAGCAGCTTCGTGGCCCCCCCTGAGCAGTACTTC. As protein: CASSFVAPPEQYF.

The genes are TRBV19 and TRBJ1-3; no reliable D call. The V and J ends lost 7 bases and 2 bases respectively, with 12 bases between them. Germline CDR1 is LNHDA and CDR2 is SQIVND (reference sequence). The CDR3 is made up of 14 amino acids. In DNA, the CDR3 is TGTGCCAGTAATAAGGCGGACGCTGGAAACACCATATATTTT. Its translation: CASNKADAGNTIYF. The variable domain in full, completed from reference TRBV19 and TRBJ1-3, reads DGGITQSPKYLFRKEGQNVTLSCEQNLNHDAMYWYRQDPGQGLRLIYYSQIVNDFQKGDIAEGYSVSREKKESFPLTVTSAQKNPTAFYLCASNKADAGNTIYFGEGSWLTVV.

The rearrangement links TRBV27 to TRBJ1-2; D is ambiguous. Germline CDR1 reads MNHEY; CDR2 reads SMNVEV (reference sequence). This CDR3 contains 14 residues. V was cut by 5 bases and J by 2 bases, with 12 bases left in between. The CDR3 nucleotides read TGTGCCAGCAGTACCCAGCCGGGGAACTATGGCTACACCTTC. This translates into CASSTQPGNYGYTF.

The chain links TRBV6-4 to TRBJ2-7; 8 nucleotides align to TRBD1. With V trimmed by 3 bases and J by 6 bases, 4 bases remained unmatched. The V gene's germline CDR1 is MRHNA and CDR2 SNTAGT. CDR3 size: 13 residues. The CDR3 reads CASSEGQGGEQYF. CDR3 sequence (DNA): TGTGCCAGCAGTGAAGGACAGGGTGGCGAGCAGTACTTC.

The V and J genes are TRBV18 and TRBJ1-5, with 8 bases fitting TRBD1. This CDR3 region has 15 residues. The germline gives CDR1 KGHSH, CDR2 LQKENI. V shed 2 bases, J shed 5 bases, and the junction held 5 bases outside the gene matches. CDR3 protein: CASSPNRGTDQPQHF. In DNA, the CDR3 is TGTGCCAGCTCACCAAACAGGGGGACTGATCAGCCCCAGCATTTT.

This chain uses TRBV7-9 with TRBJ1-1; D unclear. The length of the CDR3 is 16 residues. V was trimmed by 5 bases and J by 1 base, leaving 17 bases between them. The germline V gene encodes CDR1 SEHNR and CDR2 FQNEAQ (reference sequence). In nucleotides, the CDR3 is TGTGCCAGCAGCCCAAGTTCGGGCCACCAGAACACTGAAGCTTTCTTT. As protein: CASSPSSGHQNTEAFF. Full variable domain (remainder filled in from reference TRBV7-9 and TRBJ1-1): DTGVSQNPRHKITKRGQNVTFRCDPISEHNRLYWYRQTLGQGPEFLTYFQNEAQLEKSRLLSDRFSAERPKGSFSTLEIQRTEQGDSAMYLCASSPSSGHQNTEAFFGQGTRLTVV.

The rearrangement links TRBV6-5 to TRBJ1-2, with D possibly being TRBD1 (5 bases). CDR1 is MNHEY, CDR2 SVGAGI, per germline. Deletions cut 8 bases from V and 9 bases from J, with 22 bases between. This CDR3 comprises 14 residues. The CDR3 protein is CASSNNPGLSSYTF. Written as DNA, the CDR3 is TGTGCCAGCTCAAACAACCCAGGGCTTTCGAGCTACACCTTC.

The chain has TRBV2 and TRBJ1-3, with 8 nucleotides matching TRBD1. In germline, CDR1 is SNHLY, CDR2 FYNNEI. Trimming at V came to 6 bases and at J to 0 bases, leaving 4 bases not matched to a gene. There are 15 residues in the CDR3. In DNA, the CDR3 is TGTGCCAGCAGCGCCGACAGGGGCTCTGGAAACACCATATATTTT. This codes for CASSADRGSGNTIYF.

DNA of the CDR3: TGCGCCAGCAGCTTGTACCGGGAGGGGGGCTACACCTTC. It yields the protein CASSLYREGGYTF. The rearrangement links TRBV5-1 to TRBJ1-2; the D gene is possibly TRBD1 (5 bases). Looked up from germline, CDR1 is SGHRS and CDR2 is YFSETQ. V lost 1 base to trimming and J lost 8 bases, with 12 bases between them. CDR3 length: 13 residues.

This sequence joins TRBV5-1 and TRBJ2-4; TRBD2 matches at 9 bases. The J segment lost 8 bases and the V segment lost 4 bases, leaving 10 bases of the junction unmatched. Germline-derived CDR1 and CDR2 are SGHRS and YFSETQ. The CDR3 has 15 amino acids. The CDR3 spells CASSLGDSGGDIQYF. CDR3 DNA sequence: TGCGCCAGCAGCCTGGGAGATAGCGGGGGAGACATTCAGTACTTC.

The gene calls are TRBV3-1 (or the pseudogene TRBV3-2) and TRBJ2-7, with 8 bases aligning to TRBD1. Germline V lookup: CDR1 LGHDT, CDR2 YNNKEL (reference sequence). This CDR3 is 15 amino acids long. V shed 7 bases and J 0 bases; nucleotides not matched to a gene: 8. DNA for the CDR3: TGTGCCAGCACCTCAGGACAGGGAGTCTCCTACGAGCAGTACTTC. As protein: CASTSGQGVSYEQYF.

V and J are TRBV18 and TRBJ1-1, with D maybe TRBD1 (6 bases). V lost 5 bases to trimming and J lost 4 bases, with 17 bases between them. CDR3 size: 15 residues. Per germline, CDR1 KGHSH and CDR2 LQKENI. Here the CDR3 DNA reads TGTGCCAGCTCAGCTCCGGGACATATAAGCACTGAAGCTTTCTTT. As protein: CASSAPGHISTEAFF.

V usage is TRBV7-8 and J usage is TRBJ1-2; a possible D gene is TRBD1 (6 bases). The CDR3 contains 13 residues. CDR1 and CDR2 from the germline V gene are SGHVS and FQNEAQ. Trimming removed 5 bases from V and 5 bases from J, with 12 bases in between. Here the CDR3 DNA reads TGTGCCAGCAGCCCCGACAGGTTGTATGGCTACACCTTC. Protein product: CASSPDRLYGYTF.

The chain couples TRBV2 to TRBJ2-5; no definite D call. V gave up 3 bases and J gave up 5 bases, with 10 bases separating them. Germline assignment: CDR1 SNHLY and CDR2 FYNNEI. The CDR3 is 13 residues long. DNA of the CDR3: TGTGCCAGCAGTGATCGCCTAGTGGAGACCCAGTACTTC. Translated: CASSDRLVETQYF.

The chain joins TRBV6-2 or TRBV6-3 to TRBJ2-5, with 9 nucleotides matching TRBD2. The germline V gene has CDR1 MNHEY and CDR2 SVGEGT. Trimming removed 5 bases from V and 5 bases from J; junction bases left unmatched: 9. The CDR3 length is 15 residues. The CDR3: CASSPRGGARETQYF. CDR3 DNA: TGTGCCAGCAGTCCCCGCGGGGGGGCGAGGGAGACCCAGTACTTC.

V usage is TRBV7-9 and J usage is TRBJ1-2; D might be TRBD1 (5 bases). The CDR3 contains 11 residues. The germline V and J ends were trimmed by 8 bases and 4 bases, with 8 bases remaining between them. The V gene's germline CDR1 is SEHNR and CDR2 FQNEAQ (reference sequence). CDR3 region: CASSGGYGYTF. The CDR3 bases are TGTGCCAGCTCGGGGGGCTATGGCTACACCTTC. Full variable domain (remainder filled in from reference TRBV7-9 and TRBJ1-2): DTGVSQNPRHKITKRGQNVTFRCDPISEHNRLYWYRQTLGQGPEFLTYFQNEAQLEKSRLLSDRFSAERPKGSFSTLEIQRTEQGDSAMYLCASSGGYGYTFGSGTRLTVV.

The CDR3 bases are TGTGCCACCAGTGATCCCTACGAAGGCTACACCTTC. It specifies CATSDPYEGYTF. V gene TRBV24-1 combines with J gene TRBJ1-2; D gene uncertain. V lost 3 bases and J lost 8, with 9 bases in between. The V gene's germline CDR1 is KGHDR and CDR2 SFDVKD. The CDR3 runs 12 residues.